Below are 18 T cell receptor beta chains sequenced from a single sample in a study of T cell changes during pregnancy in multiple sclerosis. The protocol was immunoSEQ multiplex PCR, while the TCRdb copy is restricted to in-frame clones and leaves out a portion. The repertoire holds around 37,000 clones, with 92% as singletons. The specimen comprised CD8+ T cells from peripheral blood mononuclear cells, sampled before pregnancy. These receptors were collected from a female donor with multiple sclerosis, enrolled in a pregnancy study.

The rearrangement links TRBV13 to TRBJ1-4, with D maybe TRBD1 (6 bases). In germline, CDR1 is PRHDT, CDR2 FYEKMQ (reference sequence). The V gene lost 5 bases and the J gene lost 3 bases, with 13 bases spanning the gap. This CDR3 is built from 15 residues. The CDR3 spells CASSPGQGANEKLFF. CDR3 bases: TGTGCCAGCAGCCCGGGACAAGGGGCTAATGAAAAACTGTTTTTT.

V and J are TRBV28 and TRBJ2-7; 9 nucleotides line up with TRBD1. CDR3 length: 16 residues. In germline, CDR1 is MDHEN, CDR2 SYDVKM. Germline trimming cut 1 base from V and 3 bases from J; bases unmatched to any gene: 7. CDR3 DNA sequence: TGTGCCAGCAGTTTATATGTCTCGGACAGGGGCTACGAGCAGTACTTC. Translating it yields CASSLYVSDRGYEQYF.

The rearrangement links TRBV30 to TRBJ2-3; 9 bases map to TRBD2. Germline CDR1 and CDR2: GTSNPN and SVGIG (reference sequence). The CDR3 has 18 amino acids. The ends lost 1 base at V and 4 bases at J; junction bases unmatched: 15. This CDR3 is CAWSETLAGGLQSDTQYF. As DNA, the CDR3 is TGTGCCTGGAGTGAAACTTTGGCGGGGGGGCTTCAGTCAGATACGCAGTATTTT.

Worth noting for this clone: The sample contains more than one DNA sequence encoding this CDR3. The chain uses TRBV14 and TRBJ2-7; D is undetermined. Per germline, CDR1 SGHDN and CDR2 FVKESK. The CDR3 runs 15 residues. The germline V and J ends were trimmed by 0 bases and 2 bases, with 11 bases remaining between them. CDR3 region: CASSQDEALPYEQYF. The CDR3 DNA is TGTGCCAGCAGCCAAGATGAGGCCCTCCCCTACGAGCAGTACTTC.

This chain joins TRBV27 and TRBJ2-1, with D possibly matching TRBD1 (5 bases). Trimming pared 0 bases from V and 7 bases from J, leaving 7 bases between. Looked up from germline, CDR1 is MNHEY and CDR2 is SMNVEV (reference sequence). The CDR3 extends over 13 amino acids. This CDR3 is CASSLSRQNEQFF. For the CDR3, the DNA is TGTGCCAGCAGTTTATCGAGACAGAATGAGCAGTTCTTC.

The V gene is TRBV15, the J gene TRBJ1-1, with D perhaps TRBD1 (6 bases). CDR1 is LNHNV and CDR2 is YYDKDF in the germline V gene (reference sequence). V was shortened by 2 bases and J by 0 bases, with 13 bases between the two germline ends. The CDR3 has 16 residues. CDR3 sequence reads: CATSRTPQGLNTEAFF. In nucleotides, the CDR3 is TGTGCCACCAGCAGAACCCCACAGGGCCTGAACACTGAAGCTTTCTTT.

The chain links TRBV27 to TRBJ1-5, with D possibly TRBD1 on 5 matching bases. Trimming left V 3 bases short and J 6 bases short, with 9 bases between. This CDR3 is 13 amino acids long. The germline V gene encodes CDR1 MNHEY and CDR2 SMNVEV (reference sequence). The CDR3 loop reads CASSFGGTQPQHF. The CDR3 DNA reads as TGTGCCAGCAGTTTTGGGGGGACTCAGCCCCAGCATTTT.

The chain carries TRBV28 and TRBJ1-5; weak D call: TRBD1 (6 bases). This CDR3 is built from 15 residues. Germline V gene data show CDR1 as MDHEN and CDR2 as SYDVKM. The V and J ends lost 5 bases and 5 bases respectively, with 16 bases between them. CDR3 in DNA: TGTGCCAGCAGTCCAGGGGACCCGGGATATCAGCCCCAGCATTTT. Protein product: CASSPGDPGYQPQHF.

V is TRBV7-3 and J is TRBJ2-3, with TRBD2 identical over 12 bases. The CDR3 consists of 17 residues. V dropped 1 base and J dropped 2; count of bases not matched to a gene: 4. Germline values: CDR1 SGHTA, CDR2 FQGTGA. The CDR3 reads CASSLRLAGDNTDTQYF. CDR3 nucleotides: TGTGCCAGCAGCTTAAGACTAGCGGGGGACAACACAGATACGCAGTATTTT.

The chain joins TRBV14 to TRBJ2-7; tentative D call: TRBD2 (6 bases). The germline CDR1 and CDR2 sequences are SGHDN and FVKESK. This CDR3 comprises 15 residues. V was cut by 0 bases and J by 4 bases, with 13 bases left in between. The CDR3 DNA sequence: TGTGCCAGCAGCCAAGAGCGGGGAGTCGTGTACGAGCAGTACTTC. Translating it yields CASSQERGVVYEQYF.

This chain uses TRBV28 with TRBJ2-7; 7 bases match TRBD1. V was clipped by 2 bases and J by 1 base; unmatched bases: 5. This CDR3 is built from 15 residues. The germline V gene has CDR1 MDHEN and CDR2 SYDVKM. CDR3 region: CASSLRTGRSYEQYF. In nucleotides, the CDR3 is TGTGCCAGCAGTTTACGGACAGGTCGGTCCTACGAGCAGTACTTC.

CDR3 loop: CASSPGGTEAFF. The CDR3 DNA reads TGTGCCAGTAGTCCAGGGGGTACTGAAGCTTTCTTT. The V gene is TRBV19, the J gene TRBJ1-1; TRBD1 agrees at 7 bases. Germline V gene sequence: CDR1 LNHDA, CDR2 SQIVND (reference sequence). After removal of 5 bases from V and 5 bases from J, the junction contained 2 bases not matched to a gene. This CDR3 has 12 residues.

V and J are TRBV6-1 and TRBJ2-7; 8 nucleotides line up with TRBD1. CDR1 MNHNS and CDR2 SASEGT come from the germline V gene. The CDR3 has 12 residues. V shed 11 bases and J 3 bases; nucleotides not matched to a gene: 6. CDR3 protein: CAGAGGVYEQYF. The DNA of the CDR3 is TGTGCCGGGGCAGGGGGCGTCTACGAGCAGTACTTC.

This chain joins TRBV7-3 and TRBJ2-1, with a possible D match to TRBD1 (7 bases). Germline V gives CDR1 SGHTA, CDR2 FQGTGA. Trimming removed 2 bases at V and 4 bases at J, with 12 bases between. The CDR3 is 15 amino acids. CDR3 protein: CASSLGGGGYNEQFF. CDR3 nucleotides: TGTGCCAGCAGCTTAGGAGGGGGCGGGTACAATGAGCAGTTCTTC.

The chain links TRBV29-1 to TRBJ2-7; 9 nucleotides match TRBD1. Germline assignment: CDR1 SQVTM and CDR2 ANQGSEA. This CDR3 comprises 13 residues. V shed 7 bases and J 1 base; nucleotides not matched to a gene: 5. CDR3 DNA: TGCAGCGCTGGACAGGGGATATCCTACGAGCAGTACTTC. Translating gives CSAGQGISYEQYF.

The chain employs TRBV7-9 and TRBJ1-1, with 10 bases lining up with TRBD1. The V gene's germline CDR1 is SEHNR and CDR2 FQNEAQ (reference sequence). CDR3 length equals 14 residues. J lost 1 base, V lost 5 bases, and 1 base had no gene match. The CDR3 here is CASSRTGGNTEAFF. DNA for the CDR3: TGTGCCAGCAGCCGGACAGGGGGGAACACTGAAGCTTTCTTT. Full variable domain (rest looked up from reference TRBV7-9 and TRBJ1-1): DTGVSQNPRHKITKRGQNVTFRCDPISEHNRLYWYRQTLGQGPEFLTYFQNEAQLEKSRLLSDRFSAERPKGSFSTLEIQRTEQGDSAMYLCASSRTGGNTEAFFGQGTRLTVV.

This clone came up once. This chain links TRBV28 with TRBJ2-1; D is possibly TRBD2 (5 bases). The CDR3 is made up of 16 amino acids. Germline values: CDR1 MDHEN, CDR2 SYDVKM. Trimming removed 2 bases from V and 4 bases from J, with 15 bases in between. The CDR3 DNA reads TGTGCCAGCAGTTTAGCTTTTGCGGGTGGGTACAATGAGCAGTTCTTC. Protein product: CASSLAFAGGYNEQFF.

This clone has a handful of counts. V is TRBV21-1 and J is TRBJ1-5. TRBV21-1 corresponds to a pseudogene. CDR3 length: 14 residues. The CDR3 DNA reads as TGTGCCAGCAGCATGTCTTATAGCAATCAGCCCCAGCATTTT. It is translated as CASSMSYSNQPQHF.